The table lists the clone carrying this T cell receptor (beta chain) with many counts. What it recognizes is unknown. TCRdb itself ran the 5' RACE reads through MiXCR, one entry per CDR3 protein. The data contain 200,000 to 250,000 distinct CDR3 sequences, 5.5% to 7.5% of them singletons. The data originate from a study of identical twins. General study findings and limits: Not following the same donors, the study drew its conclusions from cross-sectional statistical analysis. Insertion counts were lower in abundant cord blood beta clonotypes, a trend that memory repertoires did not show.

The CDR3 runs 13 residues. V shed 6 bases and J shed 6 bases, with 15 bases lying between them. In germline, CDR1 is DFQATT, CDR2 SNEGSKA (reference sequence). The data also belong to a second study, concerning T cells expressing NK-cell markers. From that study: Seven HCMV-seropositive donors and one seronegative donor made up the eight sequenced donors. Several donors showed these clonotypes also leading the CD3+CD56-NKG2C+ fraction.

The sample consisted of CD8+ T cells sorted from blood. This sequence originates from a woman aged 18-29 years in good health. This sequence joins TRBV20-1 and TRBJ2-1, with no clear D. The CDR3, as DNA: TGCAGTGCGCCAGTCCCACCTTTCAATGAGCAGTTCTTC. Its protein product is CSAPVPPFNEQFF.